The clone carrying this T cell receptor (beta chain) was seen only once. This sample is drawn from a study of blood T cell repertoires in COVID-19. About the study: PBMCs, B-cell-depleted T cells, or T cells provided the cDNA or gDNA that made up the material.

Assay: immunoSEQ multiplex PCR; the TCRdb copy retains only in-frame clones and omits some. The sample includes nearly 350,000 clones, around nine tenths of them seen just once. CDR3 length: 17 amino acids. Germline lookup yields CDR1 SGHTA and CDR2 FQGNSA. J lost 5 bases, V lost 5 bases, and 12 bases had no gene match. The sequence derives from a young woman who had recovered from COVID-19. The material sequenced was peripheral blood. The chain has TRBV7-2 and TRBJ2-2; 9 bases are a match to TRBD2. CDR3 in DNA: TGTGCCAGCAGCCACACCGCAGGACTAGCGAGGACCGGGGAGCTGTTTTTT. Encoded protein: CASSHTAGLARTGELFF.